A selection of T cell receptor beta chains follows, all from one sample in a study of control samples from healthy donors and cancer patients. Clones were sequenced by immunoSEQ multiplex PCR, and TCRdb holds only the in-frame ones, with some missing. The sample has about 130,000 clones, 75% to 95% seen once; the top ten hold 2% to 3%. Source material: blood. Receptors were obtained from a man aged 18 to 30 in good health. CDR3s include the opening cysteine and the closing phenylalanine or tryptophan. The D gene is left open where the match is weak. Clone sizes are given selectively: once, few, many, or a class where the clone is expanded.

J: TRBJ2-1
D: NA
size: NA
V: TRBV5-1
CDR3: CASSLDRAFPFF
DNA: TGCGCCAGCAGCTTAGACCGGGCATTTCCGTTCTTC

J: TRBJ1-1
D: NA
size: NA
V: TRBV5-8
CDR3: CASSLGYTEAFF
DNA: TGTGCCAGCAGCTTGGGGTACACTGAAGCTTTCTTT

J: TRBJ2-1
D: NA
size: NA
V: TRBV10-2
CDR3: CATRAGEDNEQFF
DNA: TGCGCCACCCGGGCAGGGGAGGACAATGAGCAGTTCTTC

J: TRBJ1-1
D: NA
size: NA
V: TRBV3-1/TRBV3-2
CDR3: CASTYQFGTEAFF
DNA: TGTGCCAGCACTTATCAGTTCGGCACTGAAGCTTTCTTT

J: TRBJ1-1
D: TRBD1
size: few
V: TRBV19
CDR3: CASAAIGDSPEAFF
DNA: TGTGCCTCGGCGGCCATCGGGGACAGCCCTGAAGCTTTCTTT

J: TRBJ1-1
D: NA
size: NA
V: TRBV30
CDR3: CAWGAGNTEAFF
DNA: TGTGCCTGGGGCGCAGGGAACACTGAAGCTTTCTTT

J: TRBJ1-5
D: NA
size: NA
V: TRBV27
CDR3: CASSLSSNQPQHF
DNA: TGTGCCAGCAGTTTATCCAGCAATCAGCCCCAGCATTTT

J: TRBJ2-2
D: TRBD2
size: NA
V: TRBV6-2/TRBV6-3
CDR3: CASSPSPGLAGPTGELFF
DNA: TGTGCCAGCAGTCCCAGCCCGGGACTAGCGGGACCCACCGGGGAGCTGTTTTTT

J: TRBJ1-6
D: NA
size: NA
V: TRBV24-1
CDR3: CATSARGANSPLHF
DNA: TGTGCCACCAGTGCCCGTGGGGCTAATTCACCCCTCCACTTT

J: TRBJ1-3
D: NA
size: NA
V: TRBV7-9
CDR3: CASSLEEGSGNTIYF
DNA: TGTGCCAGCAGCTTAGAAGAGGGAAGTGGAAACACCATATATTTT

J: TRBJ2-1
D: TRBD2
size: NA
V: TRBV7-9
CDR3: CASSPSSGEPYNEQFF
DNA: TGTGCCAGCAGCCCATCTAGCGGGGAGCCCTACAATGAGCAGTTCTTC

J: TRBJ2-1
D: NA
size: NA
V: TRBV7-2
CDR3: CASSLGPGEYYNEQFF
DNA: TGTGCCAGCAGCTTAGGGCCGGGAGAATATTACAATGAGCAGTTCTTC

J: TRBJ1-2
D: NA
size: NA
V: TRBV24-1
CDR3: CATSGTEHGYTF
DNA: TGTGCCACCAGTGGGACGGAACATGGCTACACCTTC

J: TRBJ2-1
D: NA
size: NA
V: TRBV24-1
CDR3: CATSGTQSVNEQFF
DNA: TGTGCCACCTCCGGGACTCAATCGGTCAATGAGCAGTTCTTC

J: TRBJ1-1
D: NA
size: NA
V: TRBV11-3
CDR3: CASSPGGFGTEAFF
DNA: TGTGCCAGCAGCCCGGGGGGGTTCGGCACTGAAGCTTTCTTT

J: TRBJ2-3
D: NA
size: NA
V: TRBV12-3/TRBV12-4
CDR3: CASRKKLTDTQYF
DNA: TGTGCCAGCAGAAAGAAACTCACAGATACGCAGTATTTT

J: TRBJ1-4
D: NA
size: NA
V: TRBV24-1
CDR3: CATSDKDPNNEKLFF
DNA: TGTGCCACCAGTGATAAGGACCCTAATAATGAAAAACTGTTTTTT

J: TRBJ2-7
D: NA
size: NA
V: TRBV7-6
CDR3: CASSLSGSIYEQYF
DNA: TGTGCCAGCAGCTTATCCGGGTCAATCTACGAGCAGTACTTC